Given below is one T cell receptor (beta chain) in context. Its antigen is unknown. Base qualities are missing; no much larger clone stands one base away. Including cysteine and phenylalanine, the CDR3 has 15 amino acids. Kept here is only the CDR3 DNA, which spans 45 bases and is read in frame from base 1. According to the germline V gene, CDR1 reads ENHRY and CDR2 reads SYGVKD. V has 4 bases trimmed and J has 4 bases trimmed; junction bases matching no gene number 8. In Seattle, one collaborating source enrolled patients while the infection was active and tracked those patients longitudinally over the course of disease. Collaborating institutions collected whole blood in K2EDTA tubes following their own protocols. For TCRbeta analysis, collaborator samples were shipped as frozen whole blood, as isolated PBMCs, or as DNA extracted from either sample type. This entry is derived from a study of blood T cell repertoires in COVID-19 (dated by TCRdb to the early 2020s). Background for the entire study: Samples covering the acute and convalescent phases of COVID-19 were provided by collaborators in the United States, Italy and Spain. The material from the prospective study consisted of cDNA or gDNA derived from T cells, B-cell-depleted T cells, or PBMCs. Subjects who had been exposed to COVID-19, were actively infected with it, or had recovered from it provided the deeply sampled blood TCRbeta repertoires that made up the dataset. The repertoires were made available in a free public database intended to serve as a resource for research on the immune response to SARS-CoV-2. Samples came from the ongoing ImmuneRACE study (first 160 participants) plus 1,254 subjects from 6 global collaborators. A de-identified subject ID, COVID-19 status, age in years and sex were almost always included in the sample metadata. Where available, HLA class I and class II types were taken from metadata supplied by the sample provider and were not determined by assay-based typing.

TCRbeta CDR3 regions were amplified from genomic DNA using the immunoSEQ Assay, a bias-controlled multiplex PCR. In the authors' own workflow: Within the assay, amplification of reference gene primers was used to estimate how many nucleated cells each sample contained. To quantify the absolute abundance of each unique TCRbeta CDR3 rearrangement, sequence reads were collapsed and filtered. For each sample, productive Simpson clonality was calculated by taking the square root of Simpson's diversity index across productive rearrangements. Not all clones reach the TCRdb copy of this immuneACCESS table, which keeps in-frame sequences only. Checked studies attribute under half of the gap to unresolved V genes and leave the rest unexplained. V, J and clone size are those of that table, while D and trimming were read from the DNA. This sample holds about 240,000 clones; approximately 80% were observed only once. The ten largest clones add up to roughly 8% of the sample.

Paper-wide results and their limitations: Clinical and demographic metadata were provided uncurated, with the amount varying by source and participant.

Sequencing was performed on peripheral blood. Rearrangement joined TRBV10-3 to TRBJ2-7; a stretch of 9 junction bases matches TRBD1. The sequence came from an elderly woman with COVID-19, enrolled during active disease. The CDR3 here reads CAISGGDRAQYEQYF. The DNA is TGTGCCATCAGTGGGGGGGACAGGGCTCAATACGAGCAGTACTTC.